This T cell receptor beta chain is drawn from a study of blood T cell repertoires in COVID-19. Overall study: COVID-19 samples from acute and convalescent phases originated in the United States, Italy and Spain. T cells, B-cell-depleted T cells, or PBMCs provided the cDNA or gDNA that served as material.

Generated by immunoSEQ multiplex PCR, the TCRdb table keeps only in-frame clones and is missing some. The sample has over 150,000 clones; approximately 87% are singletons. The Seattle patients joined while their infection was active and were tracked longitudinally afterward. Germline values: CDR1 SEHNR, CDR2 FQNEAQ (reference sequence). This CDR3 spans 16 amino acids. With V trimmed by 5 bases and J by 1 base, 6 bases remained unmatched. V and J are TRBV7-9 and TRBJ1-3; 9 bases fit TRBD1. The receptor was isolated from a woman in her seventies with COVID-19, enrolled during active disease. The sample taken for sequencing was peripheral blood. The DNA of the CDR3 is TGTGCCAGCAGCCTAACAGGGGGCTATTCTGGAAACACCATATATTTT. Translated: CASSLTGGYSGNTIYF.